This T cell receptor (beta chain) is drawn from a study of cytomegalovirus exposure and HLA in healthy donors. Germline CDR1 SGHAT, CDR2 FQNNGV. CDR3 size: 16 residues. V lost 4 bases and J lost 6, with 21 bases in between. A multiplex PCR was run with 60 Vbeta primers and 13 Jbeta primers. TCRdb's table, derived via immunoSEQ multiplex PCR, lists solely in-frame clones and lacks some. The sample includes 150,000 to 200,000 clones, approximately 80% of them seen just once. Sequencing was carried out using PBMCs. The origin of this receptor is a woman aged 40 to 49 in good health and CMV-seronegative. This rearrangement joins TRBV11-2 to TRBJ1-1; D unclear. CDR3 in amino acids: CASSSPGGSETSEAFF. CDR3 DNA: TGTGCCAGCAGCTCCCCAGGAGGGTCGGAAACATCTGAAGCTTTCTTT.